The present T cell receptor beta chain was sequenced within a study of blood T cell repertoires in COVID-19. The wider study: PBMCs, B-cell-depleted T cells, or T cells provided the cDNA or gDNA that made up the material.

Germline CDR1 reads LGHDT; CDR2 reads YNNKEL (reference sequence). Deletions cut 3 bases from V and 4 bases from J, with 9 bases between. This CDR3 contains 13 residues. Some clones are missing from TCRdb's copy, which holds only in-frame ones; the method was immunoSEQ multiplex PCR. Of approximately 120,000 clones listed, 70% to 90% are singletons. The sequence came from a woman aged 60 to 75 with acute or convalescent COVID-19. Sequencing was carried out using peripheral blood. The chain carries TRBV3-1 (or the pseudogene TRBV3-2) and TRBJ1-2; D call uncertain. The DNA of the CDR3 is TGTGCCAGCAGCCAGGCACAGAGCTATGGCTACACCTTC. Amino acid sequence: CASSQAQSYGYTF.